This entry lists 23 T cell receptor beta chains sequenced from one sample in a study of blood T cell repertoires in COVID-19. Here immunoSEQ multiplex PCR was the method, and the copy in TCRdb shows in-frame clones only, minus some. The sample lists 280,000 or so clones, nearly 90% occurring once. Source material: PBMCs or T cells enriched from blood (not recorded which). These receptors were obtained from a woman in her forties or fifties who had been exposed to COVID-19.

This chain uses TRBV7-9 with TRBJ2-1; 10 positions match TRBD2. Trimming removed 7 bases from V and 0 bases from J; junction bases left unmatched: 6. Germline assignment: CDR1 SEHNR and CDR2 FQNEAQ (reference sequence). The CDR3 length is 16 residues. The CDR3 sequence: CASTIAGGSSYNEQFF. As DNA, the CDR3 is TGTGCCAGCACGATAGCGGGGGGCAGCTCCTACAATGAGCAGTTCTTC.

The chain recombines TRBV2 with TRBJ1-5; D not certain. This CDR3 is built from 14 residues. The V end lost 7 bases, the J end lost 6 bases, and 16 bases lay between the germline ends. CDR1 and CDR2 from the germline V gene are SNHLY and FYNNEI. The CDR3 loop reads CASNGLEAGQPQHF. Here the CDR3 DNA reads TGTGCCAGCAACGGACTGGAGGCTGGTCAGCCCCAGCATTTT. The whole variable domain, filled in from reference TRBV2 and TRBJ1-5, reads EPEVTQTPSHQVTQMGQEVILRCVPISNHLYFYWYRQILGQKVEFLVSFYNNEISEKSEIFDDQFSVERPDGSNFTLKIRSTKLEDSAMYFCASNGLEAGQPQHFGDGTRLSIL.

This clone was counted between two and nine times. This sequence joins TRBV7-2 and TRBJ1-6; possible D gene TRBD1, 5 bases. Trimming stripped 4 bases from V and 7 bases from J, with 8 bases between. Germline V gene lookup returns CDR1 SGHTA and CDR2 FQGNSA. This CDR3 comprises 13 residues. CDR3 bases: TGTGCCAGCAGCTCAAGACAGAATTCACCCCTCCACTTT. As protein: CASSSRQNSPLHF.

The chain has TRBV18 and TRBJ1-6, with D maybe TRBD1 (6 bases). V lost 2 bases, J lost 5 bases, and 10 bases lay in between. The length of the CDR3 is 15 residues. Germline CDR1 reads KGHSH; CDR2 reads LQKENI. CDR3 sequence (DNA): TGTGCCAGCTCACCAGGGACACCGGATAATTCACCCCTCCACTTT. It yields the protein CASSPGTPDNSPLHF.

V gene TRBV10-1 combines with J gene TRBJ2-5; 7 bases align to TRBD1. The CDR3 is made up of 15 amino acids. The J segment lost 2 bases and the V segment lost 6 bases, leaving 9 bases of the junction unmatched. In germline, CDR1 is WNHNN, CDR2 SYGVQD (reference sequence). DNA of the CDR3: TGCGCCAGCAGCCCAGAGGACAGGAAGCAAGAGACCCAGTACTTC. It is translated as CASSPEDRKQETQYF.

The rearrangement uses TRBV5-1 and TRBJ2-7; D perhaps matches TRBD1 (5 bases). Trimming removed 3 bases at V and 7 bases at J, with 29 bases between. This CDR3 has 18 amino acids. Germline lookup yields CDR1 SGHRS and CDR2 YFSETQ. The CDR3 DNA reads as TGCGCCAGCAGCTGGTCGGTTTCTTTAGGGGCCACCTTTTATGAGCAGTACTTC. Residues: CASSWSVSLGATFYEQYF.

The V and J genes are TRBV2 and TRBJ1-5, with D perhaps TRBD1 (6 bases). Trimming pared 9 bases from V and 0 bases from J, leaving 15 bases between. This CDR3 comprises 15 residues. Germline CDR1 reads SNHLY; CDR2 reads FYNNEI. The CDR3 spells CASKTQGYSNQPQHF. CDR3 nucleotide sequence: TGTGCCAGTAAAACTCAGGGGTATAGCAATCAGCCCCAGCATTTT.

The chain carries TRBV2 and TRBJ2-5; 8 bases agree with TRBD2. Per germline, CDR1 SNHLY and CDR2 FYNNEI. CDR3 length equals 14 residues. V dropped 9 bases and J dropped 2; count of bases not matched to a gene: 8. The CDR3 region is CASKAGANQETQYF. CDR3 nucleotides: TGTGCCAGTAAAGCGGGAGCTAATCAAGAGACCCAGTACTTC.

The CDR3 DNA follows: TGTGCCAGCAAGAGGGCGCAAGGGGGGGGAGAGACCCAGTACTTC. As protein: CASKRAQGGGETQYF. The chain joins TRBV6-5 to TRBJ2-5; D may be TRBD2 (7 bases). The CDR3 runs 15 residues. Germline assignment: CDR1 MNHEY and CDR2 SVGAGI. Trimming took 7 bases from V and 4 from J, leaving 19 bases between them.

This clone was seen a single time. The chain couples TRBV20-1 to TRBJ1-2; 8 positions agree with TRBD1. The CDR3 extends over 14 amino acids. Per the germline V gene, CDR1 is DFQATT and CDR2 is SNEGSKA (reference sequence). The V gene end was trimmed by 3 bases and the J gene end by 7 bases; junction bases not matched to a gene: 10. Here the CDR3 reads CSASLTGVWSGYTF. In nucleotides, the CDR3 is TGCAGTGCTAGTTTGACAGGGGTATGGTCTGGCTACACCTTC.

The chain links TRBV18 to TRBJ2-6; TRBD1 matches 7 bases. Trimming at V came to 6 bases and at J to 2 bases, leaving 7 bases not matched to a gene. From germline, CDR1 is KGHSH and CDR2 LQKENI. The CDR3 covers 16 residues. The CDR3 spells CASSPDRAPGANVLTF. Written as DNA, the CDR3 is TGTGCCAGCTCTCCCGACAGGGCTCCTGGGGCCAACGTCCTGACTTTC.

This clone was recorded once. The V gene is TRBV6-2 or TRBV6-3, the J gene TRBJ2-2; 8 bases fit TRBD2. This CDR3 is 15 amino acids long. V lost 5 bases and J lost 6; bases outside the gene matches: 8. Germline V gene sequence: CDR1 MNHEY, CDR2 SVGEGT. CDR3 in amino acids: CASSDTGLDSGELFF. The CDR3 DNA is TGTGCCAGCAGTGACACGGGACTAGATTCCGGGGAGCTGTTTTTT.

The J gene is TRBJ1-3, the V gene TRBV28; D not certain. The V end was cut by 7 bases, the J end by 0 bases, with 13 bases between. The CDR3 consists of 15 residues. From germline, CDR1 is MDHEN and CDR2 SYDVKM. CDR3 residues: CASTLGVSSGNTIYF. The CDR3 bases are TGTGCCAGCACTCTAGGAGTTTCCTCTGGAAACACCATATATTTT.

With respect to this clone: The DNA is left out, because the CDR3 cannot be placed on it with certainty; the CDR3 is given as TCRdb lists it. The chain couples TRBV28 to TRBJ1-2; the listed D gene, TRBD1, was not tested against the DNA. The CDR3 is 13 amino acids in total, end residues counted. CDR1 and CDR2 from the germline V gene are MDHEN and SYDVKM. The CDR3 reads CASSRPVGQGTFF.

This clone has more than one count but fewer than ten. The rearrangement uses TRBV28 and TRBJ2-2; 11 bases fit TRBD2. J gave up 3 bases and V 7 bases, and 1 base lay outside the gene matches. Per the germline V gene, CDR1 is MDHEN and CDR2 is SYDVKM. This CDR3 is built from 14 residues. Here the CDR3 reads CASIAGGYTGELFF. In DNA, the CDR3 is TGTGCCAGCATAGCGGGGGGGTACACCGGGGAGCTGTTTTTT.

The chain uses TRBV28 and TRBJ1-2; TRBD1 matches at 9 bases. Looked up from germline, CDR1 is MDHEN and CDR2 is SYDVKM. This CDR3 spans 14 amino acids. With 5 bases clipped from V and 4 bases from J, the junction kept 5 bases outside the gene matches. The CDR3 sequence is CASSAGTGSYGYTF. The CDR3, as DNA: TGTGCCAGCAGTGCCGGGACAGGGTCCTATGGCTACACCTTC.

This chain uses TRBV7-8 with TRBJ1-2, with D tentatively TRBD1 (5 bases). The germline CDR1 and CDR2 sequences are SGHVS and FQNEAQ. The CDR3 totals 13 residues. The germline V and J ends were trimmed by 5 bases and 1 base, with 8 bases remaining between them. The CDR3 reads CASSPDNNYGYTF. Here the CDR3 DNA reads TGTGCCAGCAGCCCGGACAATAACTATGGCTACACCTTC.

The chain uses TRBV18 and TRBJ1-1; TRBD1 is a possible D gene (5 bases). Trimming took 6 bases from V and 5 from J, leaving 16 bases between them. The CDR3 spans 14 residues. The germline V gene has CDR1 KGHSH and CDR2 LQKENI. CDR3 region: CASSPDSSKTEAFF. The CDR3 DNA follows: TGTGCCAGCTCGCCAGACAGTTCGAAAACTGAAGCTTTCTTT. Looking up the rest from reference TRBV18 and TRBJ1-1 gives the full variable domain: NAGVMQNPRHLVRRRGQEARLRCSPMKGHSHVYWYRQLPEEGLKFMVYLQKENIIDESGMPKERFSAEFPKEGPSILRIQQVVRGDSAAYFCASSPDSSKTEAFFGQGTRLTVV.

V gene TRBV7-9 combines with J gene TRBJ1-4, with 7 bases identical to TRBD1. The CDR3 covers 14 residues. Trimming at V came to 4 bases and at J to 3 bases, leaving 2 bases not matched to a gene. CDR1 is SEHNR, CDR2 FQNEAQ, per germline (reference sequence). The CDR3 bases are TGTGCCAGCAGCTGGGGACAGTCTAATGAAAAACTGTTTTTT. Translation: CASSWGQSNEKLFF. Full variable domain (remainder filled in from reference TRBV7-9 and TRBJ1-4): DTGVSQNPRHKITKRGQNVTFRCDPISEHNRLYWYRQTLGQGPEFLTYFQNEAQLEKSRLLSDRFSAERPKGSFSTLEIQRTEQGDSAMYLCASSWGQSNEKLFFGSGTQLSVL.

This chain uses TRBV10-3 with TRBJ2-3; 12 nucleotides align to TRBD2. Germline CDR1 is ENHRY and CDR2 is SYGVKD. After removal of 0 bases from V and 4 bases from J, the junction contained 2 bases not matched to a gene. CDR3 length: 16 amino acids. CDR3 coding DNA: TGTGCCATCAGTGAGTCGGGACTAGCGGGCCCAGATACGCAGTATTTT. It encodes CAISESGLAGPDTQYF.

This chain joins TRBV30 and TRBJ1-2, with 7 positions matching TRBD1. CDR3 size: 12 residues. J lost 10 bases, V lost 7 bases, and 12 bases had no gene match. Per germline, CDR1 GTSNPN and CDR2 SVGIG (reference sequence). CDR3 sequence reads: CASPGTQGVYTF. CDR3 nucleotides: TGTGCCTCCCCAGGGACTCAGGGGGTCTACACCTTC.

The rearrangement uses TRBV10-2 and TRBJ2-7, with 12 bases identical to TRBD1. CDR3 length: 16 residues. Trimming took 7 bases from V and 0 from J; bases not matched to a gene: 7. CDR1 is WSHSY, CDR2 SAAADI, per germline. DNA of the CDR3: TGCGCCAGCACCGCGGTGGGACAGGGGGCCTCCTACGAGCAGTACTTC. It encodes CASTAVGQGASYEQYF.

A single count supports this clone. The chain recombines TRBV7-9 with TRBJ1-4; the D is unclear. This CDR3 has 15 amino acids. Germline V gives CDR1 SEHNR, CDR2 FQNEAQ (reference sequence). Between the trimmed V and J ends, which lost 1 base and 5 bases, there was a span of 11 bases. This CDR3 reads CASSLVEGRNEKLFF. In DNA, the CDR3 is TGTGCCAGCAGCTTAGTTGAGGGCAGAAATGAAAAACTGTTTTTT.